This T cell receptor (beta chain) was profiled in a study of cytomegalovirus exposure and HLA in healthy donors. The CDR3 contains 13 residues. The germline CDR1 and CDR2 sequences are SGHNT and YYREEE (reference sequence). V lost 5 bases, J lost 1 base, and 0 bases stayed unmatched. Primers included in the PCR were 60 Vbeta and 13 Jbeta primers. Clones were sequenced by immunoSEQ multiplex PCR, and TCRdb holds only the in-frame ones, with some missing. Of more than 200,000 clones detected, roughly 80% appear once; the ten largest clones hold 5.5% to 7.5%. Points on this clone: Its specificity is not known.

General study results and limits: Donors were assumed by presence/absence analyses to have roughly uniform sequencing depth.

Sequenced input: PBMCs. The sequence was obtained from a man aged 40-49 years in good health and CMV-seropositive. V usage is TRBV5-4 and J usage is TRBJ1-1; TRBD1 aligns across 9 bases. In DNA, the CDR3 is TGTGCCAGCAGACAGGGGGCGAACACTGAAGCTTTCTTT. Encoded protein: CASRQGANTEAFF.